These 8 T cell receptor beta chains came from one sample sequenced in a study of blood T cells in healthy people across ages. Sample-barcoded 5' priming and a J-beta primer mix drove a second PCR of about 6 to 12 cycles. TCRdb re-called the 5' RACE reads through MiXCR, storing one row per CDR3 protein. The data contain approximately 360,000 distinct CDR3 sequences, about 55% of them seen just once; the ten biggest clones take up under 65%. Sequenced input: blood. These TCRs come from a man between 60 and 75 years old in good health.

V and J are TRBV5-1 and TRBJ2-7, with TRBD1 as a possible D gene (6 bases). The CDR3 sequence is 15 residues long. V shed 0 bases and J shed 3 bases, with 13 bases lying between them. The germline V gene encodes CDR1 SGHRS and CDR2 YFSETQ. The CDR3 DNA reads TGCGCCAGCAGCTTGGCCGGGAACAGGGTCTACGAGCAGTACTTC. It specifies CASSLAGNRVYEQYF. The full variable domain, rest sourced from reference TRBV5-1 and TRBJ2-7, is KAGVTQTPRYLIKTRGQQVTLSCSPISGHRSVSWYQQTPGQGLQFLFEYFSETQRNKGNFPGRFSGRQFSNSRSEMNVSTLELGDSALYLCASSLAGNRVYEQYFGPGTRLTVT.

This clonotype was seen a handful of times. The rearrangement links TRBV3-1 to TRBJ2-1, with D possibly being TRBD1 (5 bases). Germline-derived CDR1 and CDR2 are LGHDT and YNNKEL (reference sequence). V was trimmed by 6 bases and J by 7 bases, leaving 7 bases between them. The CDR3 sequence is 11 residues long. CDR3: CASRRGNEQFF. The CDR3 bases are TGTGCCAGCAGAAGGGGAAATGAGCAGTTCTTC.

The rearrangement uses TRBV6-6 and TRBJ1-6; no reliable D call. This CDR3 comprises 14 residues. The germline V gene has CDR1 MNHNY and CDR2 SVGAGI (reference sequence). Between the trimmed V and J ends, which lost 2 bases and 4 bases, there was a span of 6 bases. Written as DNA, the CDR3 is TGTGCCAGCAGTTACGACCGATATAATTCACCCCTCCACTTT. Encoded protein: CASSYDRYNSPLHF.

This clonotype was picked up one time. The junction shows a germline mismatch at one end, possibly a read error. This rearrangement joins TRBV15 to TRBJ2-3; D possibly corresponds to TRBD1 (6 bases). This CDR3 is 15 amino acids long. CDR1 is LNHNV and CDR2 is YYDKDF in the germline V gene (reference sequence). CDR3 loop: CAASRDQGFTDTQYF. The CDR3, as DNA: TGTGCCGCCAGCAGAGATCAGGGGTTCACAGATACGCAGTATTTT.

This clonotype was counted between two and nine times. A much larger clone sits a single nucleotide away, making a read error possible. J is TRBJ2-5 and V is TRBV10-3; TRBD2 matches at 8 bases. The CDR3 extends over 16 amino acids. The J segment lost 2 bases and the V segment lost 3 bases, leaving 8 bases of the junction unmatched. The germline CDR1 and CDR2 sequences are ENHRY and SYGVKD. The CDR3 coding sequence is TGTGCCATCAGTGAATCAGACGTAGCGGGGCAAGAGACCCAGTACTTC. Protein product: CAISESDVAGQETQYF.

There are many counts of this clonotype. This chain joins TRBV7-2 and TRBJ2-5; TRBD1 might be the D (6 bases). The CDR3 has 15 residues. V lost 5 bases and J lost 1, with 14 bases in between. The germline V gene encodes CDR1 SGHTA and CDR2 FQGNSA. The CDR3: CASSLQGQSQETQYF. CDR3 in DNA: TGTGCCAGCAGCCTCCAAGGACAGAGCCAAGAGACCCAGTACTTC.

This clonotype was counted at least ten times. The chain combines TRBV5-1 with TRBJ2-7; 7 nucleotides line up with TRBD1. The germline V gene encodes CDR1 SGHRS and CDR2 YFSETQ. This CDR3 region has 14 residues. Unmatched junction bases numbered 4, after V lost 4 bases and J lost 0 bases. The CDR3 DNA reads as TGCGCCAGCAGCCCCGGGACAGTCTCCTACGAGCAGTACTTC. It specifies CASSPGTVSYEQYF.

This rearrangement joins TRBV5-1 to TRBJ2-1; TRBD2 matches at 14 bases. The CDR3 has 16 residues. With V trimmed by 5 bases and J by 10 bases, 11 bases remained unmatched. Germline V CDR1 and CDR2: SGHRS, YFSETQ. CDR3 in amino acids: CASSPVTSGGAFEQFF. CDR3 sequence (DNA): TGCGCCAGCAGTCCGGTGACTAGCGGGGGGGCATTCGAGCAGTTCTTC.